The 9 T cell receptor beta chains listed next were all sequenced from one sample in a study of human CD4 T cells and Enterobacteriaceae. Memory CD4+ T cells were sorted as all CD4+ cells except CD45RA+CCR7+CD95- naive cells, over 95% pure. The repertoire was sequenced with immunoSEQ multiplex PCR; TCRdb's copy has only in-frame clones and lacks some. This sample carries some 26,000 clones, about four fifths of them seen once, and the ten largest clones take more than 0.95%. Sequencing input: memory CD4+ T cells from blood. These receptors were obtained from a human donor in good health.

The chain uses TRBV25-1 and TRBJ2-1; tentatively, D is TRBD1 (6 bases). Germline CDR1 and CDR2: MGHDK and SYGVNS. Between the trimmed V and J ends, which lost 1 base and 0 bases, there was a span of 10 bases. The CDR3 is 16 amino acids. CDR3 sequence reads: CASSESQGYSYNEQFF. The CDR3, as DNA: TGTGCCAGCAGTGAATCCCAGGGGTACTCCTACAATGAGCAGTTCTTC.

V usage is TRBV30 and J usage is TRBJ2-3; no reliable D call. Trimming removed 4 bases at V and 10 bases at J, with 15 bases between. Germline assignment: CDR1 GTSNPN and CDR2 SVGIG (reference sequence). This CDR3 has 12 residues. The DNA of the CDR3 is TGTGCCTGGACCTCTCTTTCCCCATCGCAGTATTTT. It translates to CAWTSLSPSQYF.

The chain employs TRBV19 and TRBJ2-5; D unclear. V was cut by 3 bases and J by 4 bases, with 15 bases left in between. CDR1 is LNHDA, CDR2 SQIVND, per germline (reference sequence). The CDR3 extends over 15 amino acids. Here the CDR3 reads CASSIIPGLGETQYF. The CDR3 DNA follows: TGTGCCAGTAGTATCATCCCCGGGTTGGGAGAGACCCAGTACTTC.

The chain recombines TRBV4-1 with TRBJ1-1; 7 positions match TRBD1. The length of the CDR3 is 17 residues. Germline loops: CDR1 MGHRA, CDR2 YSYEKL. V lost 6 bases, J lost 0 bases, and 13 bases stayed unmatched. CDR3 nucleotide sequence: TGCGCCAGCAGACCAGGGACAGCCAGGACTTTGAACACTGAAGCTTTCTTT. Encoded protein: CASRPGTARTLNTEAFF.

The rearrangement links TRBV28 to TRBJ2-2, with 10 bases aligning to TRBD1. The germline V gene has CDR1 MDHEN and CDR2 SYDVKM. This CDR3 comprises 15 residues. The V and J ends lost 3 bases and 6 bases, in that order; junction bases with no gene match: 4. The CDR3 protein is CASSFGGQGAGELFF. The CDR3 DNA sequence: TGTGCCAGCAGTTTCGGCGGACAGGGGGCCGGGGAGCTGTTTTTT.

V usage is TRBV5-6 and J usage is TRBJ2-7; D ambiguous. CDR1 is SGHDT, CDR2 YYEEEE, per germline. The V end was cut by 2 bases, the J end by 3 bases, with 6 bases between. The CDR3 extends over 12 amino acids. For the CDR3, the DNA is TGTGCCAGCAGCTTCGAGTTCTACGAGCAGTACTTC. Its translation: CASSFEFYEQYF.

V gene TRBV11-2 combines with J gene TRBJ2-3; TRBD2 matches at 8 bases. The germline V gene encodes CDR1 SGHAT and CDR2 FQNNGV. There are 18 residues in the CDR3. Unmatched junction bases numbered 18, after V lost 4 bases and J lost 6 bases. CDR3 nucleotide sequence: TGTGCCAGCAGCTCCTACTGGAAAAGCGGGGGCTCGAAGGATACGCAGTATTTT. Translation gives CASSSYWKSGGSKDTQYF.

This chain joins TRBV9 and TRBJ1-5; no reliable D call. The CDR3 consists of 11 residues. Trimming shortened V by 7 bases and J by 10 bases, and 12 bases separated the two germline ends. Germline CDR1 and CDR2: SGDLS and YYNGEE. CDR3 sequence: CASGELTPQHF. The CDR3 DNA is TGTGCCAGCGGGGAATTGACACCCCAGCATTTT.

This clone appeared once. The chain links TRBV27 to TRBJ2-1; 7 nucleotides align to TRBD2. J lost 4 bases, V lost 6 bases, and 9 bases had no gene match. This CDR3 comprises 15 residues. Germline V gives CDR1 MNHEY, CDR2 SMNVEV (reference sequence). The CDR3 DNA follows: TGTGCCAGCAGCTGGGTGGGGGGGTCATACAATGAGCAGTTCTTC. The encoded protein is CASSWVGGSYNEQFF.